This is a list of T cell receptor beta chains from one sample in a study of cytomegalovirus exposure and HLA in healthy donors. The protocol was immunoSEQ multiplex PCR, while the TCRdb copy is restricted to in-frame clones and leaves out a portion. The table lists about 110,000 clones, approximately 70% of them singletons. The sequenced material came from PBMCs. These receptors all stem from a man aged 40-55 years in good health and CMV-seropositive. Both conserved end residues are part of each CDR3. The D gene is left open where the match is weak. Clone size is not always given. Where it is, it says once, few, many or a class for expanded clones.

TRBV6-5,TRBJ2-7,-,-,TGTGCCAGCAGCCCCGATCCATCGGAGAGCGAGCAGTACTTC,CASSPDPSESEQYF
TRBV9,TRBJ2-3,-,TRBD1,TGTGCCAGCAGCGTAGCGGGGACAGCTAGCACAGATACGCAGTATTTT,CASSVAGTASTDTQYF
TRBV7-9,TRBJ2-3,-,TRBD2,TGTGCCAGCAGCTTAAGCGGGAGAGCCACAGATACGCAGTATTTT,CASSLSGRATDTQYF
TRBV2,TRBJ1-2,-,TRBD1,TGTGCCAGCAGTGGGACAGGGCAGGGCTATGGCTACACCTTC,CASSGTGQGYGYTF
TRBV5-6,TRBJ1-3,few,TRBD1,TGTGCCAGCAGCTATGGACAGGTCGCAGGAAACACCATATATTTT,CASSYGQVAGNTIYF
TRBV29-1,TRBJ2-2,-,TRBD1,TGCAGCGTTGAGACCGGGACAGGGGGCCCCGGGGAGCTGTTTTTT,CSVETGTGGPGELFF
TRBV30,TRBJ2-1,-,-,TGTGCCTGGAGTGACGTGAGCTCCTACAATGAGCAGTTCTTC,CAWSDVSSYNEQFF
TRBV28,TRBJ1-1,-,-,TGTGCCAGCAGGAGCCGACACCCGAACACTGAAGCTTTCTTT,CASRSRHPNTEAFF
TRBV4-2,TRBJ2-7,once,-,TGTGCCAGCAGCCAAGAGGAAGGGGGAAGCTCCTACGAGCAGTACTTC,CASSQEEGGSSYEQYF
TRBV6-6,TRBJ2-1,-,TRBD2,TGTGCCAGCAGAAAAGATAGCGGGAGCTCCTACAATGAGCAGTTCTTC,CASRKDSGSSYNEQFF